This T cell receptor (beta chain) stems from a study of blood T cell repertoires in COVID-19. Study-wide context: Sites in the United States, Italy and Spain provided acute and convalescent COVID-19 samples.

The CDR3 runs to 11 residues. V was pared by 7 bases and J by 10 bases, with 11 bases between. The V gene's germline CDR1 is GTSNPN and CDR2 SVGIG (reference sequence). The Seattle patients, enrolled during active infection, were followed longitudinally. Assay: immunoSEQ multiplex PCR; the TCRdb copy retains only in-frame clones and omits some. The data contain about 230,000 clones, around 84% of them singletons. The sequence was collected from a man aged 50 to 59 with COVID-19, enrolled during active disease. The chain uses TRBV30 and TRBJ1-6; D is possibly TRBD1 (6 bases). Sample: peripheral blood. CDR3 residues: CAYSGGSPLHF. The CDR3 DNA reads as TGTGCCTACTCGGGGGGCTCACCCCTCCACTTT.